A single sample is the source of the 26 T cell receptor beta chains below, sequenced in a study of blood T cells in healthy people across ages. A second PCR, run for roughly 7 to 11 cycles, used a sample-barcoded 5' primer plus a J-beta primer mix. TCRdb re-analysed the 5' RACE reads in MiXCR, keeping a single row per CDR3 protein. The table includes about 930,000 distinct CDR3 sequences, about 28% detected once. The data were also submitted as part of a second study, on T cells of mothers and their children.

Sequenced input: blood. The source is a woman aged 40 to 49 in good health.

The chain couples TRBV20-1 to TRBJ2-1, with D uncertain. CDR3 length equals 13 residues. V dropped 1 base and J dropped 8 bases, with 12 bases sitting between them. Germline CDR1 and CDR2: DFQATT and SNEGSKA (reference sequence). The CDR3 sequence is CSARATVGDEQFF. The CDR3 DNA reads as TGCAGTGCTAGAGCGACGGTTGGTGATGAGCAGTTCTTC.

This clonotype has ten or more counts. The chain is built from TRBV7-9 and TRBJ2-4; D may match TRBD1 or TRBD2 (6 bases each). Deletions cut 1 base from V and 3 bases from J, with 7 bases between. This CDR3 is 14 amino acids long. The germline V gene has CDR1 SEHNR and CDR2 FQNEAQ (reference sequence). In nucleotides, the CDR3 is TGTGCCAGCAGCTTAGAGGGGGGCAAAAACATTCAGTACTTC. It translates to CASSLEGGKNIQYF.

The DNA of the CDR3 is TGTGCCAGCAGTTTATTTCCAGAAACGAACACTGAAGCTTTCTTT. This translates into CASSLFPETNTEAFF. The rearrangement joins TRBV28 to TRBJ1-1; D uncertain. In germline, CDR1 is MDHEN, CDR2 SYDVKM. The CDR3 is made up of 15 amino acids. Trimming shortened V by 1 base and J by 1 base, and 10 bases separated the two germline ends.

This clonotype was picked up many times. The chain carries TRBV29-1 and TRBJ1-2; 9 bases line up with TRBD1. CDR3 length equals 14 residues. CDR1 and CDR2 from the germline V gene are SQVTM and ANQGSEA. Losses at the gene ends were 4 bases for V and 4 bases for J; bases not matched to a gene: 7. CDR3 region: CSVGTGEISYGYTF. Here the CDR3 DNA reads TGCAGCGTTGGGACAGGGGAGATTTCCTATGGCTACACCTTC.

This clonotype appeared many times. This chain joins TRBV3-1 and TRBJ2-1; D not resolved. The CDR3 consists of 16 residues. The V gene's germline CDR1 is LGHDT and CDR2 YNNKEL (reference sequence). V dropped 5 bases and J dropped 0 bases, with 14 bases sitting between them. The CDR3 DNA follows: TGTGCCAGCAGCTTCAAGGCGACACCCTCCTACAATGAGCAGTTCTTC. Residues: CASSFKATPSYNEQFF.

This chain connects TRBV7-2 to TRBJ1-2; 8 bases map to TRBD1. J was trimmed by 8 bases and V by 4 bases; bases with no gene match: 12. CDR3 length: 15 residues. The V gene's germline CDR1 is SGHTA and CDR2 FQGNSA. The CDR3 sequence: CASSWSQDRVGGYTF. CDR3 coding DNA: TGTGCCAGCAGCTGGAGCCAGGACAGGGTCGGGGGCTACACCTTC.

This chain links TRBV5-1 with TRBJ2-7; D is possibly TRBD1 or TRBD2 (5 bases each). With 4 bases removed from V and 5 bases from J, the gap between germline ends came to 10 bases. This CDR3 is 12 amino acids long. Germline V gene data show CDR1 as SGHRS and CDR2 as YFSETQ. The CDR3 bases are TGCGCCAGCAGCCAAAGGGGAGACGAGCAGTACTTC. This encodes CASSQRGDEQYF.

Many counts were recorded for this clonotype. This chain joins TRBV12-3 or TRBV12-4 and TRBJ1-6; D gene uncertain. Deletions cut 3 bases from V and 14 bases from J, with 14 bases between. The CDR3 is 13 residues long. CDR3 in amino acids: CASSLRSPGTLHF. The CDR3 nucleotides read TGTGCCAGCAGTTTGAGGTCCCCGGGAACCCTCCACTTT.

This clonotype has more than one count but fewer than ten. This rearrangement joins TRBV7-2 to TRBJ1-1; maybe TRBD1 (5 bases). V was cut by 7 bases and J by 0 bases, with 15 bases left in between. Germline CDR1 and CDR2: SGHTA and FQGNSA. The CDR3 is 15 amino acids. CDR3 loop: CASKLGASMNTEAFF. CDR3 nucleotide sequence: TGTGCCAGCAAATTAGGGGCAAGCATGAACACTGAAGCTTTCTTT.

Comment on this clonotype: A read error is possible here, since a much larger clone lies one base away. The chain has TRBV6-5 and TRBJ2-7; D perhaps matches TRBD2 (5 bases). V shed 0 bases and J shed 0 bases, with 6 bases lying between them. CDR3 length equals 14 residues. CDR1 is MNHEY and CDR2 is SVGAGI in the germline V gene. DNA for the CDR3: TGTGCCAGCAGTTACTCGGGGAGCTCCTACGAGCAGTACTTC. Protein product: CASSYSGSSYEQYF.

V usage is TRBV5-1 and J usage is TRBJ2-1; D unresolved. The CDR3 has 15 residues. V was cut by 0 bases and J by 4 bases, with 11 bases left in between. Germline V gives CDR1 SGHRS, CDR2 YFSETQ. CDR3 residues: CASSLGLRAYNEQFF. The CDR3 nucleotides read TGCGCCAGCAGCTTGGGTCTCCGGGCGTACAATGAGCAGTTCTTC.

The chain uses TRBV12-3 or TRBV12-4 and TRBJ1-1, with 8 bases identical to TRBD1. J gave up 0 bases and V 3 bases, and 3 bases lay outside the gene matches. The CDR3 covers 15 residues. The CDR3 region is CASSFRGRMNTEAFF. CDR3 nucleotides: TGTGCCAGCAGTTTCAGGGGGCGGATGAACACTGAAGCTTTCTTT.

This clonotype came up a few times. The rearrangement links TRBV7-8 to TRBJ2-1; D is possibly TRBD2 (7 bases). CDR1 SGHVS and CDR2 FQNEAQ come from the germline V gene. The CDR3 sequence is 16 residues long. The germline V and J ends were trimmed by 5 bases and 8 bases, with 22 bases remaining between them. The CDR3 loop reads CASSLRAGGPGHEQFF. The CDR3 DNA reads as TGTGCCAGCAGCCTCCGAGCCGGGGGGCCGGGCCATGAGCAGTTCTTC.

This clonotype was detected many times. The chain is built from TRBV5-1 and TRBJ2-7; D gene uncertain. V gave up 0 bases and J gave up 5 bases, with 15 bases separating them. The CDR3 is made up of 15 amino acids. Looked up from germline, CDR1 is SGHRS and CDR2 is YFSETQ. The CDR3 loop reads CASSLDGQVEDEQYF. The CDR3 nucleotides read TGCGCCAGCAGCTTGGACGGCCAGGTCGAGGACGAGCAGTACTTC.

The CDR3 sequence: CASTTTRLLSSYNEQFF. The DNA for the CDR3 is TGTGCCAGCACCACTACCAGACTCCTCAGCTCCTACAATGAGCAGTTCTTC. This chain uses TRBV6-2 or TRBV6-3 with TRBJ2-1; D is uncertain. Germline V gene data show CDR1 as MNHEY and CDR2 as SVGEGT. The V and J ends lost 7 bases and 0 bases respectively, with 19 bases between them. CDR3 length: 17 residues.

This clonotype was seen only a few times. V usage is TRBV18 and J usage is TRBJ1-1, with D uncertain. In germline, CDR1 is KGHSH, CDR2 LQKENI. V was cut by 3 bases and J by 0 bases, with 11 bases left in between. The CDR3 covers 15 residues. CDR3: CASSPTSGVNTEAFF. The CDR3 DNA is TGTGCCAGCTCACCTACATCAGGCGTGAACACTGAAGCTTTCTTT. Together with reference TRBV18 and TRBJ1-1, the CDR3 gives the full variable domain: NAGVMQNPRHLVRRRGQEARLRCSPMKGHSHVYWYRQLPEEGLKFMVYLQKENIIDESGMPKERFSAEFPKEGPSILRIQQVVRGDSAAYFCASSPTSGVNTEAFFGQGTRLTVV.

This clonotype was counted once. Given a much more abundant clone one base away, this may be a read error. The rearrangement links TRBV7-2 to TRBJ2-1; the D gene could be TRBD1 or TRBD2 (5 bases each). This CDR3 has 13 residues. In germline, CDR1 is SGHTA, CDR2 FQGNSA. The V gene lost 3 bases and the J gene lost 8 bases, with 11 bases spanning the gap. CDR3 region: CASSFGGNDEQFF. The CDR3, as DNA: TGTGCCAGCAGCTTTGGGGGAAACGATGAGCAGTTCTTC.

The CDR3 loop reads CASSVRGDQGPQHF. The CDR3 DNA reads TGTGCCAGCAGCGTGAGAGGGGACCAGGGGCCCCAGCATTTT. J is TRBJ1-5 and V is TRBV9, with D possibly TRBD1 on 5 matching bases. Trimming shortened V by 2 bases and J by 9 bases, and 15 bases separated the two germline ends. CDR1 SGDLS and CDR2 YYNGEE come from the germline V gene. The CDR3 has 14 residues.

A few counts support this clonotype. The V and J genes are TRBV20-1 and TRBJ1-2; 11 bases align to TRBD1. CDR1 DFQATT and CDR2 SNEGSKA come from the germline V gene (reference sequence). The CDR3 is made up of 16 amino acids. Germline trimming cut 5 bases from V and 7 bases from J; bases unmatched to any gene: 15. The DNA for the CDR3 is TGCAGTGCTTACCCGATCATTGGGACAGGGGGTAGTGGCTACACCTTC. Protein product: CSAYPIIGTGGSGYTF.

The CDR3 DNA reads TGTGCCAGCAGCGCGGTGGCTAGCGGGGGTGATCAGTTCTTC. It is translated as CASSAVASGGDQFF. The genes are TRBV7-9 and TRBJ2-1; 10 bases map to TRBD2. This CDR3 is built from 14 residues. After removal of 5 bases from V and 13 bases from J, the junction contained 11 bases not matched to a gene. From germline, CDR1 is SEHNR and CDR2 FQNEAQ (reference sequence).

The CDR3 protein is CASSPTENEAFF. The CDR3 DNA reads TGTGCCAGCTCCCCTACAGAAAATGAAGCTTTCTTT. The chain is built from TRBV18 and TRBJ1-1; D is unresolved. Trimming left V 6 bases short and J 7 bases short, with 12 bases between. The CDR3 contains 12 residues. The germline CDR1 and CDR2 sequences are KGHSH and LQKENI.

This clonotype was found many times. The J gene is TRBJ2-7, the V gene TRBV28; D possibly matches TRBD1 or TRBD2 (5 bases each). Trimming stripped 8 bases from V and 2 bases from J, with 13 bases between. The germline V gene has CDR1 MDHEN and CDR2 SYDVKM. This CDR3 region has 13 residues. The CDR3 region is CASEDGGAYEQYF. CDR3 DNA sequence: TGTGCCAGCGAGGATGGGGGAGCCTACGAGCAGTACTTC.

This clonotype was found a few times. The rearrangement uses TRBV7-2 and TRBJ2-1; 10 bases line up with TRBD2. With V trimmed by 1 base and J by 14 bases, 2 bases remained unmatched. Per the germline V gene, CDR1 is SGHTA and CDR2 is FQGNSA. This CDR3 contains 12 residues. Here the CDR3 DNA reads TGTGCCAGCAGCTTAGACGGGACTAGCGAGTTCTTC. It is translated as CASSLDGTSEFF. Together with reference TRBV7-2 and TRBJ2-1, the CDR3 gives the full variable domain: GAGVSQSPSNKVTEKGKDVELRCDPISGHTALYWYRQSLGQGLEFLIYFQGNSAPDKSGLPSDRFSAERTGGSVSTLTIQRTQQEDSAVYLCASSLDGTSEFFGPGTRLTVL.

This sequence joins TRBV7-3 and TRBJ1-1, with 8 positions matching TRBD1. Trimming took 7 bases from V and 4 from J; bases not matched to a gene: 5. This CDR3 spans 13 amino acids. Germline V gives CDR1 SGHTA, CDR2 FQGTGA. The CDR3: CASKYRGTTEAFF. The CDR3, as DNA: TGTGCCAGCAAATACAGGGGGACCACTGAAGCTTTCTTT.

This chain uses TRBV7-9 with TRBJ1-1; 10 nucleotides line up with TRBD1. This CDR3 comprises 18 residues. Losses at the gene ends were 6 bases for V and 5 bases for J; bases not matched to a gene: 18. Germline assignment: CDR1 SEHNR and CDR2 FQNEAQ (reference sequence). CDR3 bases: TGTGCCAGCAGTCTAGCGTGGACAGGGGGAAGGCTTGGGACTGAAGCTTTCTTT. Residues: CASSLAWTGGRLGTEAFF.

V and J are TRBV25-1 and TRBJ1-1; D not certain. Germline V gives CDR1 MGHDK, CDR2 SYGVNS. Deletions cut 4 bases from V and 3 bases from J, with 3 bases between. The CDR3 has 11 residues. The CDR3 loop is CASSVYTEAFF. The CDR3 DNA is TGTGCCAGCAGTGTGTACACTGAAGCTTTCTTT.